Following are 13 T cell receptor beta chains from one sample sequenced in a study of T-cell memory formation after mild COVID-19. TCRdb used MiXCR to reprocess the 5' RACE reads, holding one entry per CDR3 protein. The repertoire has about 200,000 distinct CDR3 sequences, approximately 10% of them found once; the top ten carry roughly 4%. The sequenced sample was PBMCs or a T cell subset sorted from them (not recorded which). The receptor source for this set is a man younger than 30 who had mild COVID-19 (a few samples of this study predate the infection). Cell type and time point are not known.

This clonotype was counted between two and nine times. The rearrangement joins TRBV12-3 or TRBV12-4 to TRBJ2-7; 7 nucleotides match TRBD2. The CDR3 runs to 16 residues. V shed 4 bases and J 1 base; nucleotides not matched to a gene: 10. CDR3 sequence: CASSSPRSGTSYEQYF. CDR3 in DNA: TGTGCCAGCAGTTCGCCCCGAAGCGGGACTTCCTACGAGCAGTACTTC.

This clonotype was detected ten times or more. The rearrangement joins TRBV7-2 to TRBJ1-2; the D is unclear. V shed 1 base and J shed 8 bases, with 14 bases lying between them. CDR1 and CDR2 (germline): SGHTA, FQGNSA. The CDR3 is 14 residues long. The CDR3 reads CASSLGSSGRGYTF. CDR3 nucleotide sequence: TGTGCCAGCAGCTTAGGTTCGTCGGGGAGAGGCTACACCTTC.

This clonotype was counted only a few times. CDR3 in amino acids: CATSRDLGGYTGELFF. In DNA, the CDR3 is TGTGCCACCAGCAGAGATCTCGGCGGTTACACCGGGGAGCTGTTTTTT. The chain has TRBV15 and TRBJ2-2; D unclear. Deletions cut 0 bases from V and 3 bases from J, with 11 bases between. The germline gives CDR1 LNHNV, CDR2 YYDKDF (reference sequence). The CDR3 loop spans 16 amino acids. Full variable domain (rest looked up from reference TRBV15 and TRBJ2-2): DAMVIQNPRYQVTQFGKPVTLSCSQTLNHNVMYWYQQKSSQAPKLLFHYYDKDFNNEADTPDNFQSRRPNTSFCFLDIRSPGLGDTAMYLCATSRDLGGYTGELFFGEGSRLTVL.

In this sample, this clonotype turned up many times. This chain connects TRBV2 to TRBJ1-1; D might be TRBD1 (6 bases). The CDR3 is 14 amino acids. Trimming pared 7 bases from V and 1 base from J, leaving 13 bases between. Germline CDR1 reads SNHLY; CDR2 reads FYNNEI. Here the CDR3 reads CASTAEGGNTEAFF. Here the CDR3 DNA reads TGTGCCAGCACAGCCGAAGGGGGGAACACTGAAGCTTTCTTT.

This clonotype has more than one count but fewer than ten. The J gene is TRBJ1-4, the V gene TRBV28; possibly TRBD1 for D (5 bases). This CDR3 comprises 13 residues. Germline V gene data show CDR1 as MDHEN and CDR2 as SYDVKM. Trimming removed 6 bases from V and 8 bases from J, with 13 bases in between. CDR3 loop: CASSTGTLEKLFF. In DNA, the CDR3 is TGTGCCAGCAGCACCGGGACGCTGGAAAAACTGTTTTTT.

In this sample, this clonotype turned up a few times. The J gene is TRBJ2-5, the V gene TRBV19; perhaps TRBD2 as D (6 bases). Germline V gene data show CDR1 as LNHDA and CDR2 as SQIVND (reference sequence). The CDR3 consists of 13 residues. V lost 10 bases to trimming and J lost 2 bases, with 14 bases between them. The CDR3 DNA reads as TGTGCCACCGCCACCCGGGGGCAAGAGACCCAGTACTTC. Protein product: CATATRGQETQYF.

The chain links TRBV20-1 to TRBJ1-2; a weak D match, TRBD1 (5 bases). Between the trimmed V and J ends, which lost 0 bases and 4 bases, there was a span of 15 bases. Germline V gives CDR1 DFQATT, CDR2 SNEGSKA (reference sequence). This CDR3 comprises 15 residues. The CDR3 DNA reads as TGCAGTGCTAGAGATTGGGGCGGAGACCTCTATGGCTACACCTTC. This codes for CSARDWGGDLYGYTF.

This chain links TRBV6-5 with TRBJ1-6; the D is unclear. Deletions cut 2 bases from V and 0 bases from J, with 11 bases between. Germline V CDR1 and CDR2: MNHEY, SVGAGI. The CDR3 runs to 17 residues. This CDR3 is CASSYAQPSSYNSPLHF. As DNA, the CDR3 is TGTGCCAGCAGTTACGCACAGCCCAGCTCCTATAATTCACCCCTCCACTTT.

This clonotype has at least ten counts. The CDR3 reads CAISRANYGYTF. In DNA form, the CDR3 reads TGTGCCATCAGTAGAGCTAACTATGGCTACACCTTC. V is TRBV10-3 and J is TRBJ1-2, with unresolved D. V lost 5 bases and J lost 0, with 4 bases in between. The CDR3 has 12 residues. Germline V gene lookup returns CDR1 ENHRY and CDR2 SYGVKD.

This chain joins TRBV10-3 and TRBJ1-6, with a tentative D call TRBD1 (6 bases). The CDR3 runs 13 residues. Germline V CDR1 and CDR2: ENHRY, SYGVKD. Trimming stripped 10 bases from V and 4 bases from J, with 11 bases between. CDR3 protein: CATQQGYNSPLHF. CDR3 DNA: TGTGCCACACAACAGGGATATAATTCACCCCTCCACTTT.

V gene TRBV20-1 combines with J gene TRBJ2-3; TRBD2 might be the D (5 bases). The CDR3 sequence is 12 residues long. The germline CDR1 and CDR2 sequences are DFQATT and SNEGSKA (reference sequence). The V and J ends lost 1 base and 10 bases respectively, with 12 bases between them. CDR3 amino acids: CSARVRDVSQYF. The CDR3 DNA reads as TGCAGTGCTAGAGTTCGGGATGTTTCGCAGTATTTT.

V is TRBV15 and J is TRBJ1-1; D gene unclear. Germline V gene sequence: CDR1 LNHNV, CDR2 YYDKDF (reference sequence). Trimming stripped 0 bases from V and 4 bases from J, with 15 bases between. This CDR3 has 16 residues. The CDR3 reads CATSRDSSLSGTEAFF. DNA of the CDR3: TGTGCCACCAGCAGAGATTCAAGTCTCAGTGGCACTGAAGCTTTCTTT.

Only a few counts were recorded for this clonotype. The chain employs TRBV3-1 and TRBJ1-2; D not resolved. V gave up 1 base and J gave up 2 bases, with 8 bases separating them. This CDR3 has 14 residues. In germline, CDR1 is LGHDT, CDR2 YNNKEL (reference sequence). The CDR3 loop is CASSQAELNYGYTF. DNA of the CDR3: TGTGCCAGCAGCCAAGCAGAGTTGAACTATGGCTACACCTTC.